This is a list of T cell receptor beta chains from one sample in a study of T cells after yellow fever vaccination. TCRdb re-called the 5' RACE reads with MiXCR, one entry per CDR3 protein. The table lists about 340,000 distinct CDR3 sequences, almost 4% of them singletons. This material consisted of PBMCs, taken 5 days after the yellow fever booster vaccination. These receptors all stem from a man aged 18 to 30 who received the YFV17D yellow fever vaccine. Both conserved end residues are part of each CDR3. D genes are given only for firm matches. Size is stated for part of the rows, as once, few or many counts, or as a class when the clone is expanded.

D: TRBD2
V: TRBV4-3
size: few
J: TRBJ2-5
CDR3: CASSQDTSGGQETQYF
DNA: TGCGCCAGCAGCCAAGACACTAGCGGGGGGCAAGAGACCCAGTACTTC

D: TRBD1
V: TRBV7-2
size: many
J: TRBJ2-3
CDR3: CASSPARGPTDTQYF
DNA: TGTGCCAGCAGTCCTGCTAGGGGGCCCACAGATACGCAGTATTTT

D: .
V: TRBV7-2
size: many
J: TRBJ2-7
CDR3: CASRPAHSSYEQYF
DNA: TGTGCCAGCAGGCCGGCCCATAGCTCCTACGAGCAGTACTTC

D: .
V: TRBV19
size: few
J: TRBJ1-3
CDR3: CASSTTSPATLIRNTIYF
DNA: TGTGCCAGTAGTACGACCAGCCCCGCGACGCTGATCCGGAACACCATATATTTT

D: .
V: TRBV28
size: many
J: TRBJ1-1
CDR3: CASSRTRWGSGDTEAFF
DNA: TGTGCCAGCAGCCGAACCCGATGGGGGAGTGGAGACACTGAAGCTTTCTTT

D: .
V: TRBV5-5
size: .
J: TRBJ1-1
CDR3: CASSLLSGGITEAFF
DNA: TGTGCCAGCAGCTTGTTGAGTGGGGGCATAACTGAAGCTTTCTTT

D: TRBD1
V: TRBV12-3/TRBV12-4
size: many
J: TRBJ1-6
CDR3: CASSPTGGPSPLHF
DNA: TGTGCCAGCAGTCCCACAGGGGGGCCCTCACCCCTCCACTTT

D: .
V: TRBV7-2
size: .
J: TRBJ2-5
CDR3: CASSLGGYRPETQYF
DNA: TGTGCCAGCAGCTTAGGGGGTTACAGGCCAGAGACCCAGTACTTC

D: .
V: TRBV19
size: .
J: TRBJ2-7
CDR3: CASSLYGPRGSYEQYF
DNA: TGTGCCAGTAGTCTCTACGGGCCTCGGGGGTCCTACGAGCAGTACTTC

D: .
V: TRBV7-9
size: many
J: TRBJ1-1
CDR3: CASSYPGHLNTEAFF
DNA: TGTGCCAGCAGCTACCCAGGACACCTGAACACTGAAGCTTTCTTT

D: .
V: TRBV20-1
size: many
J: TRBJ2-1
CDR3: CSARGAGLYYNEQFF
DNA: TGCAGTGCTAGAGGGGCGGGCCTCTACTACAATGAGCAGTTCTTC

D: .
V: TRBV7-2
size: many
J: TRBJ2-7
CDR3: CASSLISKRDEQYF
DNA: TGTGCCAGCAGCTTAATAAGTAAACGTGACGAGCAGTACTTC

D: .
V: TRBV5-1
size: few
J: TRBJ1-2
CDR3: CASSLAFGQGDGYTF
DNA: .

D: .
V: TRBV9
size: few
J: TRBJ2-1
CDR3: CASSVSSPYNEQFF
DNA: TGTGCCAGCAGCGTATCTTCCCCCTACAATGAGCAGTTCTTC

D: .
V: TRBV11-2
size: few
J: TRBJ2-7
CDR3: CASLFMIGNEQYF
DNA: TGTGCCAGCCTCTTCATGATCGGCAACGAGCAGTACTTC

D: .
V: TRBV5-1
size: few
J: TRBJ1-1
CDR3: CASSLLGVTEAFF
DNA: TGCGCCAGCAGCTTATTAGGGGTGACTGAAGCTTTCTTT

D: .
V: TRBV6-5
size: many
J: TRBJ1-5
CDR3: CASSNDGNSNQPQHF
DNA: TGTGCCAGCAGCAACGACGGTAATAGCAATCAGCCCCAGCATTTT

D: TRBD1
V: TRBV5-1
size: many
J: TRBJ2-7
CDR3: CASSLATGGALAYEQYF
DNA: TGCGCCAGCAGCTTGGCCACAGGGGGCGCCTTGGCCTACGAGCAGTACTTC

D: .
V: TRBV7-7
size: many
J: TRBJ2-3
CDR3: CASSLEYLGTHTDTQYF
DNA: TGTGCTAGCAGCTTAGAGTATTTGGGGACACACACAGATACGCAGTATTTT

D: .
V: TRBV7-9
size: few
J: TRBJ1-1
CDR3: CASSLETRNTEAFF
DNA: TGTGCCAGCAGCTTAGAGACGAGGAACACTGAAGCTTTCTTT

D: TRBD2
V: TRBV19
size: .
J: TRBJ2-1
CDR3: CASSISTGGPIGEQFF
DNA: TGTGCCAGTAGTATTTCTACGGGGGGGCCGATCGGGGAGCAGTTCTTC

D: .
V: TRBV5-1
size: .
J: TRBJ2-1
CDR3: CASSLILQADNEQFF
DNA: TGCGCCAGCAGCTTGATTTTGCAGGCTGACAATGAGCAGTTCTTC

D: .
V: TRBV9
size: many
J: TRBJ2-1
CDR3: CASSVAPVVSNEQFF
DNA: TGTGCCAGCAGCGTAGCCCCTGTGGTCAGCAATGAGCAGTTCTTC

D: TRBD1
V: TRBV7-9
size: many
J: TRBJ2-4
CDR3: CASSTLGQGNIQYF
DNA: TGTGCCAGCAGCACTTTGGGACAGGGCAACATTCAGTACTTC

D: TRBD2
V: TRBV12-3/TRBV12-4
size: .
J: TRBJ2-7
CDR3: CASSSGGFSEQYF
DNA: TGTGCCAGCAGTTCGGGGGGGTTCTCCGAGCAGTACTTC

D: .
V: TRBV7-2
size: few
J: TRBJ1-3
CDR3: CASGPRRRNTIYF
DNA: TGTGCCAGCGGACCCCGACGGAGAAACACCATATATTTT

D: TRBD2
V: TRBV4-1
size: many
J: TRBJ2-1
CDR3: CASSQEARGAYNEQFF
DNA: TGCGCCAGCAGCCAAGAAGCCCGGGGGGCCTACAATGAGCAGTTCTTC

D: .
V: TRBV20-1
size: .
J: TRBJ2-1
CDR3: CSAPRGGFPNEQFF
DNA: TGCAGTGCCCCCCGCGGAGGGTTTCCGAATGAGCAGTTCTTC

D: .
V: TRBV28
size: few
J: TRBJ2-5
CDR3: CASSPGQNQETQYF
DNA: TGTGCCAGCAGTCCCGGACAGAACCAAGAGACCCAGTACTTC

D: .
V: TRBV7-7
size: .
J: TRBJ1-1
CDR3: CVSSLEPNTEAFF
DNA: TGTGTCAGCAGCTTAGAACCGAACACTGAAGCTTTCTTT

D: .
V: TRBV11-1
size: .
J: TRBJ2-3
CDR3: CASGKRTGDTQYF
DNA: TGTGCCAGCGGAAAGCGGACCGGGGATACGCAGTATTTT

D: .
V: TRBV9
size: .
J: TRBJ1-2
CDR3: CASSVGRSHYYGYTF
DNA: TGTGCCAGCAGCGTAGGTCGGAGCCATTACTATGGCTACACCTTC

D: .
V: TRBV7-2
size: many
J: TRBJ2-4
CDR3: CASSLALGNIQYF
DNA: TGTGCCAGCAGCTTAGCGCTGGGAAACATTCAGTACTTC

D: .
V: TRBV9
size: many
J: TRBJ2-3
CDR3: CASSVEGPYTDTQYF
DNA: TGTGCCAGCAGCGTAGAAGGCCCTTACACAGATACGCAGTATTTT

D: TRBD1
V: TRBV24-1
size: .
J: TRBJ2-3
CDR3: CATEGQGADTQYF
DNA: TGTGCCACCGAGGGACAGGGGGCAGATACGCAGTATTTT

D: .
V: TRBV5-1
size: many
J: TRBJ2-3
CDR3: CASKGTDAQYF
DNA: TGCGCCAGCAAGGGAACAGACGCGCAGTATTTT

D: .
V: TRBV19
size: few
J: TRBJ1-5
CDR3: CASRAGGPLGNQPQHF
DNA: TGTGCCAGTCGAGCCGGCGGGCCCCTAGGGAATCAGCCCCAGCATTTT

D: .
V: TRBV4-1
size: few
J: TRBJ2-5
CDR3: CASSRMERGQETQYF
DNA: TGCGCCAGCAGCCGAATGGAACGGGGGCAAGAGACCCAGTACTTC

D: .
V: TRBV25-1
size: .
J: TRBJ1-2
CDR3: CASSEWAGAYGYTF
DNA: TGTGCCAGCAGTGAATGGGCAGGGGCCTATGGCTACACCTTC

D: TRBD1
V: TRBV19
size: .
J: TRBJ1-5
CDR3: CASSPGGTAINQPQHF
DNA: TGTGCCAGTAGTCCAGGTGGGACAGCCATTAATCAGCCCCAGCATTTT